This T cell receptor beta chain appears in the sequencing data of a study of Graves' ophthalmopathy and Graves' hyperthyroidism. The authors amplified TCR beta CDR3 regions, and they did so from RNA transcripts for repertoire sequencing. An initial RT-PCR round employing HTBI primers preceded a second-round multiplex PCR. One entry per CDR3 protein, called by TCRdb with MiXCR from the multiplex PCR reads. The data show approximately 640,000 distinct CDR3 sequences, under 50% seen once. This CDR3 spans 14 amino acids. Germline V lookup: CDR1 ENHRY, CDR2 SYGVKD. V trimming: 6 bases; J trimming: 1 base; junction bases outside the gene matches: 5.

Sequencing input: peripheral blood. The sequence derives from an adult man with Graves' ophthalmopathy. The chain employs TRBV10-3 and TRBJ2-7, with 8 bases matching TRBD1. The CDR3 DNA sequence: TGTGCCATCAGGGGACAGGAAAGTTCCTACGAGCAGTACTTC. It translates to CAIRGQESSYEQYF.